A single sample is the source of the 20 T cell receptor beta chains below, sequenced in a study of a mutant IDH1 vaccine in newly diagnosed glioma. The antigens these receptors bind are not known. Time point denoted: week 11, during vaccination. Each dose delivered 300 ug of mutant IDH1 20-mer peptide subcutaneously with imiquimod. The data were produced by immunoSEQ multiplex PCR, yet TCRdb's version contains in-frame clones alone and is incomplete. The repertoire holds around 120,000 clones, with roughly 77% as singletons. The sample here was PBMCs, taken from a glioma patient whose treatment included an IDH1 peptide vaccine. The receptors come from a man in his forties with glioma.

The chain combines TRBV11-2 with TRBJ2-1; D is ambiguous. The CDR3 has 15 residues. Trimming took off 0 bases at V and 1 base at J, with 7 bases between the two ends. Germline V gives CDR1 SGHAT, CDR2 FQNNGV. The CDR3 is CASSLDNPSYNEQFF. In DNA form, the CDR3 reads TGTGCCAGCAGCTTAGACAACCCATCCTACAATGAGCAGTTCTTC.

The chain recombines TRBV11-2 with TRBJ2-7, with D uncertain. The germline CDR1 and CDR2 sequences are SGHAT and FQNNGV. Trimming left V 0 bases short and J 6 bases short, with 12 bases between. This CDR3 spans 14 amino acids. The CDR3 loop reads CASSLDVAGGEQYF. The CDR3 nucleotides read TGTGCCAGCAGCTTAGATGTGGCAGGTGGCGAGCAGTACTTC.

The genes are TRBV5-6 and TRBJ1-1; D perhaps matches TRBD1 (6 bases). V shed 0 bases and J shed 11 bases, with 23 bases lying between them. The CDR3 sequence is 16 residues long. Germline V CDR1 and CDR2: SGHDT, YYEEEE. The CDR3 coding sequence is TGTGCCAGCAGCTTGGGTGCAGGGGTGAAAGGGGTGAAGGCTTTCTTT. Translation gives CASSLGAGVKGVKAFF.

V usage is TRBV15 and J usage is TRBJ1-4; a weak D match, TRBD1 (5 bases). Germline CDR1 and CDR2: LNHNV and YYDKDF (reference sequence). The CDR3 is 16 amino acids. With 0 bases removed from V and 9 bases from J, the gap between germline ends came to 17 bases. The CDR3 spells CATSRDFDRGIQKLFF. In nucleotides, the CDR3 is TGTGCCACCAGCAGAGATTTCGACAGAGGCATCCAAAAACTGTTTTTT.

The chain employs TRBV9 and TRBJ1-5; the D is unclear. Germline CDR1 SGDLS, CDR2 YYNGEE. V was cut by 0 bases and J by 3 bases, with 10 bases left in between. The CDR3 length is 15 residues. For the CDR3, the DNA is TGTGCCAGCAGCGTAGGACCGGCAGACAATCAGCCCCAGCATTTT. Translating gives CASSVGPADNQPQHF.

The chain uses TRBV28 and TRBJ2-3, with 8 positions matching TRBD2. Germline V gene lookup returns CDR1 MDHEN and CDR2 SYDVKM. Trimming at V came to 3 bases and at J to 7 bases, leaving 12 bases not matched to a gene. The CDR3 covers 16 residues. The CDR3 region has the DNA TGTGCCAGCAGTTTCCTTGGGGGACTAGTTACTTATACGCAGTATTTT. Its translation: CASSFLGGLVTYTQYF.

The chain couples TRBV11-3 to TRBJ2-2; a possible D gene is TRBD1 (6 bases). The CDR3 is made up of 14 amino acids. The V end was cut by 5 bases, the J end by 5 bases, with 12 bases between. The V gene's germline CDR1 is SGHNT and CDR2 YENEEA. The CDR3 nucleotides read TGTGCCAGCAGCCAACGGACAGTGACCGGGGAGCTGTTTTTT. Protein product: CASSQRTVTGELFF.

The chain recombines TRBV4-2 with TRBJ2-7; TRBD1 agrees at 10 bases. Germline CDR1 is LGHNA and CDR2 is YNFKEQ. The J segment lost 3 bases and the V segment lost 1 base, leaving 3 bases of the junction unmatched. The CDR3 contains 15 residues. The CDR3 nucleotides read TGTGCCAGCAGCCAAGCCGGGACAGGGGACTACGAGCAGTACTTC. Its translation is CASSQAGTGDYEQYF.

The chain links TRBV9 to TRBJ1-2; D possibly corresponds to TRBD1 (5 bases). V was cut by 5 bases and J by 2 bases, with 16 bases left in between. The germline gives CDR1 SGDLS, CDR2 YYNGEE. The CDR3 loop spans 15 amino acids. The CDR3: CASSRTPGLNYGYTF. The CDR3 coding sequence is TGTGCCAGCAGTCGGACCCCGGGGCTGAACTATGGCTACACCTTC.

The gene calls are TRBV29-1 and TRBJ2-3; 8 nucleotides align to TRBD1. J lost 3 bases, V lost 7 bases, and 6 bases had no gene match. The CDR3 sequence is 13 residues long. Germline V gene lookup returns CDR1 SQVTM and CDR2 ANQGSEA. CDR3 sequence reads: CSADRGRTDTQYF. The CDR3, as DNA: TGCAGCGCTGACAGGGGCCGGACAGATACGCAGTATTTT.

The CDR3 reads CASSGQFSGANVLTF. CDR3 DNA sequence: TGTGCCAGCAGCGGACAGTTCTCTGGGGCCAACGTCCTGACTTTC. The chain links TRBV5-4 to TRBJ2-6; tentatively, D is TRBD1 (6 bases). Germline values: CDR1 SGHNT, CDR2 YYREEE (reference sequence). Trimming left V 4 bases short and J 0 bases short, with 8 bases between. CDR3 length: 15 residues. Complete variable domain (other parts from reference TRBV5-4 and TRBJ2-6): ETGVTQSPTHLIKTRGQQVTLRCSSQSGHNTVSWYQQALGQGPQFIFQYYREEENGRGNFPPRFSGLQFPNYSSELNVNALELDDSALYLCASSGQFSGANVLTFGAGSRLTVL.

The chain combines TRBV29-1 with TRBJ2-5; D not resolved. The CDR3 runs 12 residues. CDR1 SQVTM and CDR2 ANQGSEA come from the germline V gene. V was pared by 2 bases and J by 4 bases, with 8 bases between. CDR3 region: CSVERVGETQYF. CDR3 DNA sequence: TGCAGCGTTGAAAGGGTGGGAGAGACCCAGTACTTC.

Written as DNA, the CDR3 is TGTGCCAGCAGCTTAGCGGGACTAGCCAAAAACATTCAGTACTTC. Encoded protein: CASSLAGLAKNIQYF. The chain uses TRBV7-9 and TRBJ2-4; D may be TRBD2 (6 bases). Trimming left V 0 bases short and J 0 bases short, with 6 bases between. Looked up from germline, CDR1 is SEHNR and CDR2 is FQNEAQ (reference sequence). This CDR3 has 15 residues.

The V call is TRBV25-1, the J call TRBJ1-2; 7 nucleotides match TRBD1. The CDR3 consists of 15 residues. CDR1 MGHDK and CDR2 SYGVNS come from the germline V gene. V shed 0 bases, J shed 4 bases, and the junction held 5 bases outside the gene matches. The CDR3 region is CASSEYATGFYGYTF. The CDR3 region has the DNA TGTGCCAGCAGTGAATACGCGACAGGGTTCTATGGCTACACCTTC.

The chain carries TRBV18 and TRBJ2-1, with 10 nucleotides matching TRBD2. Trimming at V came to 3 bases and at J to 5 bases, leaving 7 bases not matched to a gene. The CDR3 length is 16 residues. Germline V gene lookup returns CDR1 KGHSH and CDR2 LQKENI. The CDR3 nucleotides read TGTGCCAGCTCACCGGGATTAGGACTAGCGGACAATGAGCAGTTCTTC. Translating it yields CASSPGLGLADNEQFF.

This clone was counted between two and nine times. This rearrangement joins TRBV18 to TRBJ1-1; D is ambiguous. CDR1 and CDR2 (germline): KGHSH, LQKENI. The V end was cut by 2 bases, the J end by 0 bases, with 13 bases between. CDR3 length: 16 residues. The CDR3 DNA reads TGTGCCAGCTCACCATCGACCGCCACTATGAACACTGAAGCTTTCTTT. This encodes CASSPSTATMNTEAFF.

The rearrangement uses TRBV19 and TRBJ2-7; D is undetermined. V shed 5 bases and J shed 0 bases, with 17 bases lying between them. The CDR3 length is 16 residues. The germline V gene encodes CDR1 LNHDA and CDR2 SQIVND (reference sequence). CDR3 residues: CASSPSSGIFSYEQYF. The DNA of the CDR3 is TGTGCCAGTAGTCCTTCGTCGGGCATCTTCTCCTACGAGCAGTACTTC.

CDR3 DNA sequence: TGTGCCTGGAGTCAAGGGGGCCGATCGGGGGAGCAGTACTTC. Its translation: CAWSQGGRSGEQYF. The rearrangement joins TRBV30 to TRBJ2-7, with TRBD1 identical over 7 bases. There are 14 residues in the CDR3. The V and J ends lost 2 bases and 7 bases, in that order; junction bases with no gene match: 11. From germline, CDR1 is GTSNPN and CDR2 SVGIG (reference sequence).

This clone showed up just a few times. The CDR3, as DNA: TGTGCCTGGAGGCCGGGACAGGGCCCCCAAGAGACCCAGTACTTC. Protein sequence: CAWRPGQGPQETQYF. This sequence joins TRBV30 and TRBJ2-5; 9 nucleotides line up with TRBD1. Germline assignment: CDR1 GTSNPN and CDR2 SVGIG (reference sequence). J gave up 1 base and V 3 bases, and 6 bases lay outside the gene matches. This CDR3 region has 15 residues.

This rearrangement joins TRBV11-2 to TRBJ2-7; 7 bases line up with TRBD1. Losses at the gene ends were 5 bases for V and 5 bases for J; bases not matched to a gene: 15. This CDR3 spans 16 amino acids. Germline V gives CDR1 SGHAT, CDR2 FQNNGV. The CDR3 nucleotides are TGTGCCAGCAGCCCGCAACAGGGGCTGTTTTTCCACGAGCAGTACTTC. Its translation: CASSPQQGLFFHEQYF.